This TCR beta chain was recovered during a study of T-cell reconstitution after alpha-beta-depleted transplantation in children. With respect to this clonotype: Its antigen is not known.

Molecular barcoding with unique molecular identifiers was used for the TCRbeta library. TCRdb reprocessed the PCR reads with MiXCR, giving one entry per CDR3 protein. The sample lists about 130,000 distinct CDR3 sequences, roughly 9.7% seen once, with less than 25% in the top ten. Findings and limits, study-wide: Diversity of TCRbeta at day 60 was high in some patients, arising from surviving recipient T cells and thymic progenitors. Expanded graft clones, several hundred of them, were reportedly the source of alpha-beta T cells about two months after transplant. A year post-transplant, T-cell counts and diversity derived mostly from newly produced T cells.

The CDR3 is made up of 14 amino acids. With 6 bases clipped from V and 4 bases from J, the junction kept 9 bases outside the gene matches. Looked up from germline, CDR1 is SGHDT and CDR2 is YYEEEE. The origin of this receptor is a girl under two years old who had a stem cell transplant for combined immunodeficiency, so the T cells may come from the graft donor. The chain employs TRBV5-6 and TRBJ2-5, with 7 bases matching TRBD1. Material: PBMCs, mostly from graft donor cells, obtained 180 days after TCRalphabeta/CD19-depleted stem cell transplant. Here the CDR3 DNA reads TGTGCCAGCACCTCAGACAGGGAGAGAGAGACCCAGTACTTC. Its translation: CASTSDRERETQYF.